Listed below are T cell receptor beta chains from one sample, sequenced in a study of T-cell reconstitution after alpha-beta-depleted transplantation in children. TCRdb re-analysed the PCR reads in MiXCR, keeping a single row per CDR3 protein. In the table there are fewer than 750,000 distinct CDR3 sequences, over 25% of which are singletons. Here the sequenced sample was PBMCs, taken before TCRalphabeta/CD19-depleted stem cell transplant. These receptors all stem from a boy in the first two years of life with Wiskott-Aldrich syndrome, due to receive a stem cell transplant. Each CDR3 is given with its conserved first and last residue. The D gene is left open where the match is weak. Part of the rows lack a size; the others show once, few, many or a class for expanded clones.

J | V | D | size | DNA | CDR3
TRBJ1-6 | TRBV20-1 | NA | few | TGCAGTGCTAGGGAAGAATCGAGTGCACCCCTCCACTTT | CSAREESSAPLHF
TRBJ2-7 | TRBV7-9 | NA | NA | TGTGCCAGCAGCCCCGAGGTTGGGACACGCTCCTACGAGCAGTACTTC | CASSPEVGTRSYEQYF
TRBJ1-2 | TRBV20-1 | NA | NA | TGCAGTCCCGGACGGGACTATGGCTACACCTTC | CSPGRDYGYTF
TRBJ2-7 | TRBV7-9 | TRBD2 | NA | TGTGCCAGCAGCACCCGACTAGCGGGAGGCCAATCGTTCGAGCAGTACTTC | CASSTRLAGGQSFEQYF
TRBJ1-1 | TRBV29-1 | NA | few | TGCAGCGTTTCCGATTTACTGAACACTGAAGCTTTCTTT | CSVSDLLNTEAFF
TRBJ2-7 | TRBV29-1 | TRBD1 | NA | TGCAGCGGCGGACAGGACTACGAGCAGTACTTC | CSGGQDYEQYF
TRBJ1-1 | TRBV6-5 | NA | few | TGTGCCAGCAGTTACTCAAGCCCAGAGAACACTGAAGCTTTCTTT | CASSYSSPENTEAFF
TRBJ1-4 | TRBV14 | TRBD1 | NA | TGTGCCAGCAGCCAAGGTCGGGGGGACAGGGCGGCGACTAATGAAAAACTGTTTTTT | CASSQGRGDRAATNEKLFF
TRBJ2-2 | TRBV9 | NA | few | TGTGCCAGCAGCGTAGTAAGTGGGCTCCTAAGCGGGGAGCTGTTTTTT | CASSVVSGLLSGELFF
TRBJ1-5 | TRBV5-8 | NA | few | TGTGCCAGCAGCAACTGGAATCAGCCCCAGCATTTT | CASSNWNQPQHF
TRBJ1-4 | TRBV29-1 | NA | NA | TGCAGCGTGATGGCGGGCGAAAAACTGTTTTTT | CSVMAGEKLFF
TRBJ2-2 | TRBV5-4 | NA | NA | TGTGCCAGCGGTTTTGGGGCCAGAACCGGGGAGCTGTTTTTT | CASGFGARTGELFF
TRBJ1-2 | TRBV15 | TRBD1 | NA | TGTGCCACCAGCAGGGTTAGACAGGGCGATAACTATGGCTACACCTTC | CATSRVRQGDNYGYTF
TRBJ2-2 | TRBV4-2 | NA | few | TGTGCCAGCAGCGACCTAGTGACCCCGAACACCGGGGAGCTGTTTTTT | CASSDLVTPNTGELFF
TRBJ2-4 | TRBV5-6 | NA | NA | TGTGCCAGCAGCGCCAGCAGCTTGGAGGGACCGGACATTCAGTACTTC | CASSASSLEGPDIQYF
TRBJ1-3 | TRBV2 | NA | NA | TGTGCCAGCAGATACCGCGGCTCTGGAAACACCATATATTTT | CASRYRGSGNTIYF
TRBJ1-4 | TRBV6-1 | NA | few | TGTGCCACCGGGGGTTATTCTAATGAAAAACTGTTTTTT | CATGGYSNEKLFF
TRBJ2-7 | TRBV11-2 | NA | NA | TGTGCCAGCAGCTTCGAGGGACGACGTCGTGACGAGCAGTACTTC | CASSFEGRRRDEQYF
TRBJ1-1 | TRBV12-3/TRBV12-4 | NA | few | TGTGCCAGCAGTTTGGACGGAGGGCAGGATGAAGCTTTCTTT | CASSLDGGQDEAFF
TRBJ2-1 | TRBV20-1 | NA | NA | TGCAGTGCTGGGGACAATGAGCAGTTCTTC | CSAGDNEQFF
TRBJ1-1 | TRBV30 | NA | NA | TGTGCCTGGAGTGGGACGGTGAACACTGAAGCTTTCTTT | CAWSGTVNTEAFF
TRBJ2-2 | TRBV3-1 | NA | few | TGTGCCAGCAGCCAAGATCTTGCCGGGAGAGGGTACACCGGGGAGCTGTTTTTT | CASSQDLAGRGYTGELFF
TRBJ1-1 | TRBV6-6 | NA | few | TGTGCCAGCAGCCCTACCGTCCTGTCGGAAGCTTTCTTT | CASSPTVLSEAFF
TRBJ2-7 | TRBV7-2 | NA | few | TGTGCCAGCAGCTCCTTTATCTCGGGTGAGCAGTACTTC | CASSSFISGEQYF
TRBJ1-1 | TRBV28 | NA | NA | TGTGCCAGCAGCTTGATCTCCGGGACTGCCTTTTCGGTGGAAGCTTTCTTT | CASSLISGTAFSVEAFF
TRBJ2-5 | TRBV20-1 | NA | few | TGCAGTGCCCCGGGCCCCTACCAAGAGACCCAGTACTTC | CSAPGPYQETQYF
TRBJ1-2 | TRBV10-3 | TRBD1 | NA | TGTGCCATCAGTGATCCGGGACAGGGGGCGAGCGGCTACACCTTC | CAISDPGQGASGYTF
TRBJ2-3 | TRBV3-1 | NA | few | TGTGCCAGCAGCCATAGGCTAAAAGGTAGAGATACGCAGTATTTT | CASSHRLKGRDTQYF
TRBJ1-1 | TRBV7-8 | NA | few | TGTGCCACCACTATGATAAAAGCTTTCTTT | CATTMIKAFF
TRBJ2-1 | TRBV9 | NA | NA | TGTGCCAGCAGCGTAAGGGAAGGGGAGCCGAGGAGCAATGAGCAGTTCTTC | CASSVREGEPRSNEQFF
TRBJ1-4 | TRBV30 | NA | few | TGTGCCTGGAGTGTACCCGTACCTCTTAATGAAAAACTGTTTTTT | CAWSVPVPLNEKLFF
TRBJ2-7 | TRBV5-6 | NA | NA | TGTGCCAGCAGCTTGGGAGTCTTGCAAGGGGAGCAGTACTTC | CASSLGVLQGEQYF
TRBJ2-2 | TRBV6-1 | NA | few | TGTGCCAGCGGTGGGGGACCGCAGAACACCGGGGAGCTGTTTTTT | CASGGGPQNTGELFF
TRBJ2-1 | TRBV15 | NA | NA | TGTGCCACCAGCGAGATAGCGACGTACAATGAGCAGTTCTTC | CATSEIATYNEQFF
TRBJ2-7 | TRBV10-3 | NA | NA | TGTGCCATCAGTCGGACTTTCTACGAGCAGTACTTC | CAISRTFYEQYF
TRBJ1-1 | TRBV15 | NA | NA | TGTGCCACCAGCCTTGACAAAAACACTGAAGCTTTCTTT | CATSLDKNTEAFF
TRBJ1-2 | TRBV5-8 | NA | NA | TGTGCCAGCAGCTTGGGGACATCTAACTATGGCTACACCTTC | CASSLGTSNYGYTF
TRBJ2-5 | TRBV24-1 | NA | few | TGTGCCACCAGTGACCCCCACAGCCGAGAGACCCAGTACTTC | CATSDPHSRETQYF
TRBJ2-5 | TRBV7-2 | TRBD2 | many | TGTGCCAGCAGTAGCGGGAGAGGGGAGACCCAGTACTTC | CASSSGRGETQYF
TRBJ2-2 | TRBV5-1 | NA | few | TGCGCCAGCAGCTTGGCCGAGGGCTACACCGGGGAGCTGTTTTTT | CASSLAEGYTGELFF
TRBJ2-3 | TRBV29-1 | TRBD2 | NA | TGCAGCGTTGAAGATCGAGGTGGACTAGCGGCTAGCACAGATACGCAGTATTTT | CSVEDRGGLAASTDTQYF
TRBJ1-2 | TRBV12-3/TRBV12-4 | NA | few | TGTGCCAGCAGTTTGGAGGCTCTCGGCTACACCTTC | CASSLEALGYTF
TRBJ2-1 | TRBV7-2 | TRBD2 | few | TGTGCCAGCGGGACTAGGGGATACAATGAGCAGTTCTTC | CASGTRGYNEQFF
TRBJ2-1 | TRBV5-1 | TRBD2 | few | TGCGCCAGCAGCGGCGGACTAGTGGCCACCGGCAATGAGCAGTTCTTC | CASSGGLVATGNEQFF
TRBJ2-3 | TRBV5-1 | NA | few | TGCGCCAGCAGCCCAGGGCCGCTCGCTAGCCCCCCAGATACGCAGTATTTT | CASSPGPLASPPDTQYF
TRBJ1-5 | TRBV18 | TRBD1 | NA | TGTGCCAGCTCACCAAAGGGGGCGAATCAGCACCAGCATTTT | CASSPKGANQHQHF
TRBJ1-1 | TRBV24-1 | NA | NA | TGTGCCACCAGTGATTTATCACCGTACGGGGCTTTCTTT | CATSDLSPYGAFF
TRBJ2-2 | TRBV9 | TRBD2 | few | TGTGCCAGCAGCGTAGACGCGGGAGTGGTGACCGGGGAGCTGTTTTTT | CASSVDAGVVTGELFF